A selection of T cell receptor beta chains follows, all from one sample in a study of blood T cell repertoires in COVID-19. Profiled with immunoSEQ multiplex PCR; TCRdb holds only in-frame clones, not every one. The sample has some 320,000 clones, about 89% seen once; the top ten hold 4% to 6%. Specimen: PBMCs or T cells enriched from blood (not recorded which). The receptors shown here come from a man between 60 and 70 years old who had recovered from COVID-19. The CDR3 runs from the conserved cysteine through the conserved F or W. A D gene is named only where the DNA matches it firmly. Only some rows state a clone size, as once, few, many or a class for expanded clones.

abundance: NA; d_gene: NA; j_gene: TRBJ1-5; v_gene: TRBV7-2; CDR3aa: CASSLFGSQPQHF; CDR3nt: TGTGCCAGCAGCTTGTTTGGGAGTCAGCCCCAGCATTTT
abundance: NA; d_gene: NA; j_gene: TRBJ2-1; v_gene: TRBV28; CDR3aa: CASSSSNEQFF; CDR3nt: TGTGCCAGCAGTTCCTCCAATGAGCAGTTCTTC
abundance: NA; d_gene: TRBD1; j_gene: TRBJ2-3; v_gene: TRBV3-1/TRBV3-2; CDR3aa: CASSSKDRGVDTQYF; CDR3nt: TGTGCCAGCAGCTCAAAAGACAGGGGGGTAGATACGCAGTATTTT
abundance: NA; d_gene: TRBD1; j_gene: TRBJ2-1; v_gene: TRBV3-1/TRBV3-2; CDR3aa: CASSQGPGTGTNEQFF; CDR3nt: TGTGCCAGCAGCCAAGGTCCCGGGACAGGGACTAATGAGCAGTTCTTC
abundance: few; d_gene: TRBD1; j_gene: TRBJ1-2; v_gene: TRBV6-5; CDR3aa: CASRMTGVWGGYTF; CDR3nt: TGTGCCAGCAGGATGACAGGGGTATGGGGTGGCTACACCTTC
abundance: NA; d_gene: NA; j_gene: TRBJ1-5; v_gene: TRBV2; CDR3aa: CASSETASRGPQHF; CDR3nt: TGTGCCAGCAGTGAAACAGCCAGCCGGGGGCCCCAGCATTTT
abundance: NA; d_gene: TRBD1; j_gene: TRBJ1-2; v_gene: TRBV29-1; CDR3aa: CSVHRGQGNGYTF; CDR3nt: TGCAGCGTCCACCGAGGACAGGGAAATGGCTACACCTTC
abundance: NA; d_gene: NA; j_gene: TRBJ2-2; v_gene: TRBV29-1; CDR3aa: CSALTGLNTGELFF; CDR3nt: TGCAGCGCCCTTACGGGACTTAACACCGGGGAGCTGTTTTTT
abundance: NA; d_gene: NA; j_gene: TRBJ2-3; v_gene: TRBV5-4; CDR3aa: CASSTDSRGADTQYF; CDR3nt: TGTGCCAGCAGCACGGACAGCCGGGGGGCAGATACGCAGTATTTT
abundance: NA; d_gene: TRBD2; j_gene: TRBJ2-1; v_gene: TRBV7-2; CDR3aa: CASSLGISGRQFF; CDR3nt: TGTGCCAGCAGCTTAGGTATTAGCGGGAGGCAGTTCTTC
abundance: few; d_gene: TRBD1; j_gene: TRBJ1-2; v_gene: TRBV29-1; CDR3aa: CSVEGTGYYGYTF; CDR3nt: TGCAGCGTGGAGGGGACAGGATACTATGGCTACACCTTC
abundance: NA; d_gene: NA; j_gene: TRBJ2-3; v_gene: TRBV5-6; CDR3aa: CASSLDGWRADTQYF; CDR3nt: TGTGCCAGCAGCTTGGACGGGTGGAGGGCAGATACGCAGTATTTT